The following is a T cell receptor (beta chain) sequence with its context. Germline V gene sequence: CDR1 MNHEY, CDR2 SMNVEV (reference sequence). V lost 4 bases, J lost 9 bases, and 13 bases lay in between. The CDR3 covers 14 residues. Generated by immunoSEQ multiplex PCR, the TCRdb table keeps only in-frame clones and is missing some. The profile shows over 95,000 clones, 70% to 90% of them singletons. These data come from a study of T cell responses to AZD1222 COVID-19 vaccine. The origin of this receptor is an adult who received the AZD1222 COVID-19 vaccine. The chain combines TRBV27 with TRBJ1-6; no reliable D call. The input for sequencing was peripheral blood, taken 28 days after the second AZD1222 dose. The CDR3 nucleotides read TGTGCCAGCAGTTATACCCAAGGCAGTTCACCCCTCCACTTT. Translation gives CASSYTQGSSPLHF.